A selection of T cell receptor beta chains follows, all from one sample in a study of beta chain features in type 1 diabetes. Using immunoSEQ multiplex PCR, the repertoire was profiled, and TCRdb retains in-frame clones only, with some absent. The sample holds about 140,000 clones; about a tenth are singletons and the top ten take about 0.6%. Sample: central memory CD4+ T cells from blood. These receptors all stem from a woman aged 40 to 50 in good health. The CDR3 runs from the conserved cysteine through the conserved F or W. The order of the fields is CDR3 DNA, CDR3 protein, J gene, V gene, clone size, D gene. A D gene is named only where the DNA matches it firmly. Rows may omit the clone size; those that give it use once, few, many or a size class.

CDR3 DNA: TGTGCCAGCAGCTTGGGGGTCCCGGCGGCTAATGAAAAACTGTTTTTT; CDR3 protein: CASSLGVPAANEKLFF; J gene: TRBJ1-4; V gene: TRBV5-4; clone size: few; D gene: .
CDR3 DNA: TGTGCCAGCAGAGAAGCGGAGACCCAGTACTTC; CDR3 protein: CASREAETQYF; J gene: TRBJ2-5; V gene: TRBV7-2; clone size: .; D gene: .
CDR3 DNA: TGTGCCAGCAGCAGCAGGCAGACTAACTATGGCTACACCTTC; CDR3 protein: CASSSRQTNYGYTF; J gene: TRBJ1-2; V gene: TRBV5-4; clone size: .; D gene: .
CDR3 DNA: TGTGCCACCAGTTACGGCGGGAACACTGAAGCTTTCTTT; CDR3 protein: CATSYGGNTEAFF; J gene: TRBJ1-1; V gene: TRBV15; clone size: .; D gene: .
CDR3 DNA: TGTGCCAGCAGCATCGGGGGAGTCCAAGAGACCCAGTACTTC; CDR3 protein: CASSIGGVQETQYF; J gene: TRBJ2-5; V gene: TRBV7-2; clone size: .; D gene: .
CDR3 DNA: TGTGCCACCAGCAGAAGCACAGGATATAGCAATCAGCCCCAGCATTTT; CDR3 protein: CATSRSTGYSNQPQHF; J gene: TRBJ1-5; V gene: TRBV15; clone size: many; D gene: .
CDR3 DNA: TGTGCCAGCAGCTTAAACAGAGTGATGAACACTGAAGCTTTCTTT; CDR3 protein: CASSLNRVMNTEAFF; J gene: TRBJ1-1; V gene: TRBV7-2; clone size: few; D gene: .
CDR3 DNA: TGTGCCAGCAGTCAACAGCGGGGGGAGACCCAGTACTTC; CDR3 protein: CASSQQRGETQYF; J gene: TRBJ2-5; V gene: TRBV6-5; clone size: few; D gene: TRBD2
CDR3 DNA: TGCGCCAGCAGCTTGGAGCGGGGTCATCAAGAGACCCAGTACTTC; CDR3 protein: CASSLERGHQETQYF; J gene: TRBJ2-5; V gene: TRBV5-1; clone size: .; D gene: TRBD2
CDR3 DNA: TGTGCCAGCAAAAACAGGGGGAGTCAGCCCCAGCATTTT; CDR3 protein: CASKNRGSQPQHF; J gene: TRBJ1-5; V gene: TRBV21-1; clone size: few; D gene: .
CDR3 DNA: TGTGCCAGCAGCTCCCCCACCTACGAGCAGTACTTC; CDR3 protein: CASSSPTYEQYF; J gene: TRBJ2-7; V gene: TRBV7-2; clone size: many; D gene: .
CDR3 DNA: TGCGCCAGCAGCCAATCACGATCGGGGTGGCAGTACTTC; CDR3 protein: CASSQSRSGWQYF; J gene: TRBJ2-7; V gene: TRBV4-3; clone size: few; D gene: .
CDR3 DNA: TGTGCCAGCAGCTTATTACGGACACACTATGGCTACACCTTC; CDR3 protein: CASSLLRTHYGYTF; J gene: TRBJ1-2; V gene: TRBV7-6; clone size: .; D gene: .
CDR3 DNA: TGTGCCAGCTCACCACCGACCTGGGCAGGGATGGGCAAAAACATTCAGTACTTC; CDR3 protein: CASSPPTWAGMGKNIQYF; J gene: TRBJ2-4; V gene: TRBV18; clone size: .; D gene: .
CDR3 DNA: TGCGCCAGCAGCTTGGGGACAGGGGGAACTGGGGCCAACGTCCTGACTTTC; CDR3 protein: CASSLGTGGTGANVLTF; J gene: TRBJ2-6; V gene: TRBV5-1; clone size: few; D gene: TRBD1
CDR3 DNA: TGCAGCGTTGACCCTGCGGAGACCCAGTACTTC; CDR3 protein: CSVDPAETQYF; J gene: TRBJ2-5; V gene: TRBV29-1; clone size: many; D gene: .
CDR3 DNA: TGTGCCAGTAGTGACACAGGGTTAGCGCAGTATTTT; CDR3 protein: CASSDTGLAQYF; J gene: TRBJ2-3; V gene: TRBV19; clone size: .; D gene: .
CDR3 DNA: TGCGCCAGCAGCGCCAACAGGGGAGCTAACTATGGCTACACCTTC; CDR3 protein: CASSANRGANYGYTF; J gene: TRBJ1-2; V gene: TRBV5-1; clone size: few; D gene: TRBD1
CDR3 DNA: TGCGCCAGCAGCCAGAGGACTGGCTACAATGAGCAGTTCTTC; CDR3 protein: CASSQRTGYNEQFF; J gene: TRBJ2-1; V gene: TRBV4-3; clone size: many; D gene: .
CDR3 DNA: TGTGCCAGTAGTATAACAGGGAAGGGCAATCAGCCCCAGCATTTT; CDR3 protein: CASSITGKGNQPQHF; J gene: TRBJ1-5; V gene: TRBV19; clone size: many; D gene: .
CDR3 DNA: TGTGCCAGCAGCTTAGCGCCCGCGGGGGCCGGAGAGACCCAGTACTTC; CDR3 protein: CASSLAPAGAGETQYF; J gene: TRBJ2-5; V gene: TRBV7-8; clone size: .; D gene: .
CDR3 DNA: TGCAGCGTTAGAACTACAGGGGGCAATCAGCCCCAGCATTTT; CDR3 protein: CSVRTTGGNQPQHF; J gene: TRBJ1-5; V gene: TRBV29-1; clone size: few; D gene: TRBD1
CDR3 DNA: TGTGCCAGCAATCTGACTCCGGGACAAAGAGGCGAAGCTTTCTTT; CDR3 protein: CASNLTPGQRGEAFF; J gene: TRBJ1-1; V gene: TRBV6-1; clone size: .; D gene: .
CDR3 DNA: TGTGCCAGCAGTTGGCTTCTTGGAGATACGCAGTATTTT; CDR3 protein: CASSWLLGDTQYF; J gene: TRBJ2-3; V gene: TRBV6-1; clone size: few; D gene: .
CDR3 DNA: TGTGCCAGCAGCTTCTATGGTAGCGGGGGCACAGATACGCAGTATTTT; CDR3 protein: CASSFYGSGGTDTQYF; J gene: TRBJ2-3; V gene: TRBV7-8; clone size: few; D gene: TRBD2
CDR3 DNA: TGTGCCAGCAGAAAACGACAGGGCTCCTACGAGCAGTACTTC; CDR3 protein: CASRKRQGSYEQYF; J gene: TRBJ2-7; V gene: TRBV6-1; clone size: few; D gene: TRBD1
CDR3 DNA: TGTGCCAGCAGCCAGACAGGGGAGGCCGGGGAGCTGTTTTTT; CDR3 protein: CASSQTGEAGELFF; J gene: TRBJ2-2; V gene: TRBV7-6; clone size: few; D gene: TRBD1
CDR3 DNA: TGTGCCAGCCGCCTTTCTGACAGCGCTGATTCACCCCTCCACTTT; CDR3 protein: CASRLSDSADSPLHF; J gene: TRBJ1-6; V gene: TRBV7-2; clone size: .; D gene: .
CDR3 DNA: TGTGCCAGCAGTCTCCGACAGGGGGCGGGTGGCTACACCTTC; CDR3 protein: CASSLRQGAGGYTF; J gene: TRBJ1-2; V gene: TRBV27; clone size: .; D gene: TRBD1
CDR3 DNA: TGTGCCAGCAGCTTGTCCGCGGACTCCCAAGAGACCCAGTACTTC; CDR3 protein: CASSLSADSQETQYF; J gene: TRBJ2-5; V gene: TRBV7-8; clone size: .; D gene: .
CDR3 DNA: TGCGCCAGCAGCCAAGATTCGGTGAGCGGGGGATATACAGATACGCAGTATTTT; CDR3 protein: CASSQDSVSGGYTDTQYF; J gene: TRBJ2-3; V gene: TRBV4-3; clone size: few; D gene: TRBD2
CDR3 DNA: TGTGCCAGCAGTTTAGCTCCCAGGACAGGGATTTACGAGCAGTACTTC; CDR3 protein: CASSLAPRTGIYEQYF; J gene: TRBJ2-7; V gene: TRBV27; clone size: few; D gene: TRBD1
CDR3 DNA: TGTGCCAGCAGCTTAGGTTTTAGGGACAGGGTTAAAAGCTCCTACGAGCAGTACTTC; CDR3 protein: CASSLGFRDRVKSSYEQYF; J gene: TRBJ2-7; V gene: TRBV7-2; clone size: .; D gene: TRBD1
CDR3 DNA: TGTGCCGGCACCCGGGTGAAGGGGTACTATGGCTACACCTTC; CDR3 protein: CAGTRVKGYYGYTF; J gene: TRBJ1-2; V gene: TRBV9; clone size: .; D gene: .
CDR3 DNA: TGTGCCAGCAGCCCAAGCGGAACAGGGGTCGTTCAGCCCCAGCATTTT; CDR3 protein: CASSPSGTGVVQPQHF; J gene: TRBJ1-5; V gene: TRBV7-8; clone size: few; D gene: TRBD1
CDR3 DNA: TGCGCCAGCAGCTGGGCAGGGGCCCCTAATCAGCCCCAGCATTTT; CDR3 protein: CASSWAGAPNQPQHF; J gene: TRBJ1-5; V gene: TRBV5-1; clone size: .; D gene: .
CDR3 DNA: TGTGCCAGCAGCTTAGGAGGGACAGGGACGCATGAGCAGTTCTTC; CDR3 protein: CASSLGGTGTHEQFF; J gene: TRBJ2-1; V gene: TRBV11-3; clone size: few; D gene: TRBD1